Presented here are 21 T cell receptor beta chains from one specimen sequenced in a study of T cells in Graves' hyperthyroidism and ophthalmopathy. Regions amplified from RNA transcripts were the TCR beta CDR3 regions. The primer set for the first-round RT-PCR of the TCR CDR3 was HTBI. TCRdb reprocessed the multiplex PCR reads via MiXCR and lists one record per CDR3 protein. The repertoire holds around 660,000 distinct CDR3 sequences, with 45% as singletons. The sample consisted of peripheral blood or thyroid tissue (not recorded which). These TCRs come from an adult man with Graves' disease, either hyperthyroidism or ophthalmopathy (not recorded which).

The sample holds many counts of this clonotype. The CDR3 region is CASSLIDRGPYEQYF. The CDR3 DNA reads TGTGCCAGCAGCTTAATCGACAGGGGACCCTACGAGCAGTACTTC. The rearrangement joins TRBV7-8 to TRBJ2-7; 8 bases are shared with TRBD1. The CDR3 extends over 15 amino acids. Germline CDR1 is SGHVS and CDR2 is FQNEAQ. J was trimmed by 2 bases and V by 2 bases; bases with no gene match: 5.

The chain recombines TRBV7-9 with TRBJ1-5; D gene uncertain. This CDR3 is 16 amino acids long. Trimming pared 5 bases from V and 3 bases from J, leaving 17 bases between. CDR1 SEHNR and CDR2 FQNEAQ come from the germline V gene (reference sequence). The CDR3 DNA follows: TGTGCCAGCAGCATCCGATGGGGTGGGCCCAATCAGCCCCAGCATTTT. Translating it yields CASSIRWGGPNQPQHF.

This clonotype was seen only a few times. The CDR3 protein is CASRHGRTGELFF. DNA of the CDR3: TGTGCCAGCAGACATGGGCGTACCGGGGAGCTGTTTTTT. The V gene is TRBV9, the J gene TRBJ2-2; D call uncertain. Per germline, CDR1 SGDLS and CDR2 YYNGEE. Trimming took off 5 bases at V and 5 bases at J, with 10 bases between the two ends. CDR3 length: 13 residues.

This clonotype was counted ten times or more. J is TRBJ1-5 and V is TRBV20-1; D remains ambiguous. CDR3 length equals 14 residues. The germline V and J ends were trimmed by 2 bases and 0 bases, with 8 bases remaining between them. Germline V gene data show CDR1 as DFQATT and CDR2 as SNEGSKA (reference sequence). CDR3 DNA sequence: TGCAGTGCTAGACGAAGACGTAGCAATCAGCCCCAGCATTTT. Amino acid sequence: CSARRRRSNQPQHF.

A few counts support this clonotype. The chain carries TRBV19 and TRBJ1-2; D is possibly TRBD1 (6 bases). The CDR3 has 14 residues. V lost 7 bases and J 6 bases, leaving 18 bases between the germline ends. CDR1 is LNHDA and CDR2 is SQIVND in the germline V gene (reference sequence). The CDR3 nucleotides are TGTGCCAGTACCCCCGTGGGGGGGGCAAATGGCTACACCTTC. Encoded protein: CASTPVGGANGYTF.

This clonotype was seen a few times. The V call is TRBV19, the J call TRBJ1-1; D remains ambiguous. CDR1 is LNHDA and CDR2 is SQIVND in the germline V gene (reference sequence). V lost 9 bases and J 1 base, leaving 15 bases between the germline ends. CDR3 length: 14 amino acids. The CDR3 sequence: CASRTSIWNTEAFF. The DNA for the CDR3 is TGTGCCAGCCGAACCTCCATATGGAACACTGAAGCTTTCTTT.

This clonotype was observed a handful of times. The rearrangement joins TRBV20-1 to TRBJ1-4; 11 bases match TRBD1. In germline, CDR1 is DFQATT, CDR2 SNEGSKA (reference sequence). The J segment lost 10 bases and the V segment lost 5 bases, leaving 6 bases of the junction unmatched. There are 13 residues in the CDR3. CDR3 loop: CSASGTGGVKLFF. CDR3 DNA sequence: TGCAGTGCTTCCGGGACAGGGGGAGTAAAACTGTTTTTT.

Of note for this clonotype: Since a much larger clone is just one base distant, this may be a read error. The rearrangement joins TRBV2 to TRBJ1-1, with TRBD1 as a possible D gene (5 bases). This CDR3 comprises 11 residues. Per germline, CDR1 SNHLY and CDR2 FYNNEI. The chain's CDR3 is CANSYRDQAFF. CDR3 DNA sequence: TGTGCCAACAGTTATCGGGACCAGGCTTTCTTT.

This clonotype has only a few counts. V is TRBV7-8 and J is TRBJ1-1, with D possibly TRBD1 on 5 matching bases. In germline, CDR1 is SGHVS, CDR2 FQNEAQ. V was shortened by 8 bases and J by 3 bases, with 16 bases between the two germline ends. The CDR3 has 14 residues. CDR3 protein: CASSPPGVYTEAFF. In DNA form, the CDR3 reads TGTGCCAGCTCACCACCGGGGGTGTACACTGAAGCTTTCTTT.

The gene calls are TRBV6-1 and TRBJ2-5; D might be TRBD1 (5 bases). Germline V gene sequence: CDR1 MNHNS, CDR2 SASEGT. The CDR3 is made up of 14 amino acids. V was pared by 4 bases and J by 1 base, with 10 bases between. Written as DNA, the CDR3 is TGTGCCAGCAGTGGTGGGGCCCTCCAAGAGACCCAGTACTTC. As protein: CASSGGALQETQYF.

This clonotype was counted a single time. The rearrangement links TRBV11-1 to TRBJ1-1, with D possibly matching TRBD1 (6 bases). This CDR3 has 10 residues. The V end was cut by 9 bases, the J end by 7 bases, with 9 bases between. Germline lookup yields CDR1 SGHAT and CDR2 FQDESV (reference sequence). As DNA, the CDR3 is TGTGCCAGACAGGGCGGTGAAGCTTTCTTT. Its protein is CARQGGEAFF.

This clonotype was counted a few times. CDR3 residues: CASSDGQGRATNEKLFF. CDR3 sequence (DNA): TGTGCCAGCAGTGACGGACAGGGACGGGCAACTAATGAAAAACTGTTTTTT. This chain connects TRBV6-1 to TRBJ1-4, with 8 bases aligning to TRBD1. Germline V gene data show CDR1 as MNHNS and CDR2 as SASEGT. Unmatched junction bases numbered 6, after V lost 3 bases and J lost 0 bases. This CDR3 is 17 amino acids long.

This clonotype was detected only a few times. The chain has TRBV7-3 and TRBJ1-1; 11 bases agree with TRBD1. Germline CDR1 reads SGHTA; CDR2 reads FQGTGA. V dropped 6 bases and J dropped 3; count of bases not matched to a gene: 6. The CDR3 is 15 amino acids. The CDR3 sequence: CASSFTGQGDTEAFF. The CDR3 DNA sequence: TGTGCCAGCAGTTTTACGGGACAGGGGGACACTGAAGCTTTCTTT.

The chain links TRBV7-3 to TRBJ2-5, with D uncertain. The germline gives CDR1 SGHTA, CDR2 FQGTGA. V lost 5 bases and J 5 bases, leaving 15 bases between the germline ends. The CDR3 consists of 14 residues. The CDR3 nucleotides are TGTGCCAGCAGCCCCGGGCTCGGTAATGAGACCCAGTACTTC. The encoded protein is CASSPGLGNETQYF.

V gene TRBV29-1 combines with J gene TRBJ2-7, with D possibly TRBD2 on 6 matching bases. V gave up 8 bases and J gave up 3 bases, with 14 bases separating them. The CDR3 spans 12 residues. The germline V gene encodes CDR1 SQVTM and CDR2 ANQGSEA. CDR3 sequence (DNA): TGCAGCAGTTTTCCCGGGAGCTACGAGCAGTACTTC. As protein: CSSFPGSYEQYF.

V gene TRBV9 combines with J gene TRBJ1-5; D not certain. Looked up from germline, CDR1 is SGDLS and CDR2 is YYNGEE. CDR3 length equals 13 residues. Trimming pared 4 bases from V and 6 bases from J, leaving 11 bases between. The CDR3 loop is CASSRGRGQPQHF. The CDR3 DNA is TGTGCCAGCAGCCGCGGTCGGGGTCAGCCCCAGCATTTT.

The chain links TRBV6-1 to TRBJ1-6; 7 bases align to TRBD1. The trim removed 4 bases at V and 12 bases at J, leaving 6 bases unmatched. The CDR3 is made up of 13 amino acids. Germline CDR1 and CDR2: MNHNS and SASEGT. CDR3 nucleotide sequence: TGTGCCAGCAGTGTCAGGGGGAATCGACCCCTCCACTTT. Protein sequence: CASSVRGNRPLHF.

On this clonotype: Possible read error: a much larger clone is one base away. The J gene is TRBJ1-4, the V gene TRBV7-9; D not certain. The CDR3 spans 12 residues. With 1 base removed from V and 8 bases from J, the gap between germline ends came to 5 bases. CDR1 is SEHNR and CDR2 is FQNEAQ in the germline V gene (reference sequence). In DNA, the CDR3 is TGTGCCAGCAGCTTAGGAATGGAAAAACTGTTTTTT. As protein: CASSLGMEKLFF.

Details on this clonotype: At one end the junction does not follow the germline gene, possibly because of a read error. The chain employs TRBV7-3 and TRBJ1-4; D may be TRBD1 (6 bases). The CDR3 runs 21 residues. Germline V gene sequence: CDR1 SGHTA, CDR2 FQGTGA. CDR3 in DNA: TGCGCCAGCAGCCAAGATGTAAGAATGGGGGGCCGGGCCCCCGAAGATGAAAAACTGTTTTTT. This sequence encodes CASSQDVRMGGRAPEDEKLFF.

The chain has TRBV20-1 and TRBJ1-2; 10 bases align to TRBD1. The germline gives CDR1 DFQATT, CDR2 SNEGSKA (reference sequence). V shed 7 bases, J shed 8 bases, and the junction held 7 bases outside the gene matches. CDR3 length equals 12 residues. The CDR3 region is CSDPGQGGGYTF. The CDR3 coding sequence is TGCAGTGACCCAGGACAGGGGGGCGGCTACACCTTC.

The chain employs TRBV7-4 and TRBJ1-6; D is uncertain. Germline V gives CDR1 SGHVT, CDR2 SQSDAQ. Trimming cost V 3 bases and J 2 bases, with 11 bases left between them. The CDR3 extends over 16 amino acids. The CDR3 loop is CASSFEGAAYNSPLHF. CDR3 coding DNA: TGTGCCAGCAGCTTTGAGGGAGCCGCCTATAATTCACCCCTCCACTTT.